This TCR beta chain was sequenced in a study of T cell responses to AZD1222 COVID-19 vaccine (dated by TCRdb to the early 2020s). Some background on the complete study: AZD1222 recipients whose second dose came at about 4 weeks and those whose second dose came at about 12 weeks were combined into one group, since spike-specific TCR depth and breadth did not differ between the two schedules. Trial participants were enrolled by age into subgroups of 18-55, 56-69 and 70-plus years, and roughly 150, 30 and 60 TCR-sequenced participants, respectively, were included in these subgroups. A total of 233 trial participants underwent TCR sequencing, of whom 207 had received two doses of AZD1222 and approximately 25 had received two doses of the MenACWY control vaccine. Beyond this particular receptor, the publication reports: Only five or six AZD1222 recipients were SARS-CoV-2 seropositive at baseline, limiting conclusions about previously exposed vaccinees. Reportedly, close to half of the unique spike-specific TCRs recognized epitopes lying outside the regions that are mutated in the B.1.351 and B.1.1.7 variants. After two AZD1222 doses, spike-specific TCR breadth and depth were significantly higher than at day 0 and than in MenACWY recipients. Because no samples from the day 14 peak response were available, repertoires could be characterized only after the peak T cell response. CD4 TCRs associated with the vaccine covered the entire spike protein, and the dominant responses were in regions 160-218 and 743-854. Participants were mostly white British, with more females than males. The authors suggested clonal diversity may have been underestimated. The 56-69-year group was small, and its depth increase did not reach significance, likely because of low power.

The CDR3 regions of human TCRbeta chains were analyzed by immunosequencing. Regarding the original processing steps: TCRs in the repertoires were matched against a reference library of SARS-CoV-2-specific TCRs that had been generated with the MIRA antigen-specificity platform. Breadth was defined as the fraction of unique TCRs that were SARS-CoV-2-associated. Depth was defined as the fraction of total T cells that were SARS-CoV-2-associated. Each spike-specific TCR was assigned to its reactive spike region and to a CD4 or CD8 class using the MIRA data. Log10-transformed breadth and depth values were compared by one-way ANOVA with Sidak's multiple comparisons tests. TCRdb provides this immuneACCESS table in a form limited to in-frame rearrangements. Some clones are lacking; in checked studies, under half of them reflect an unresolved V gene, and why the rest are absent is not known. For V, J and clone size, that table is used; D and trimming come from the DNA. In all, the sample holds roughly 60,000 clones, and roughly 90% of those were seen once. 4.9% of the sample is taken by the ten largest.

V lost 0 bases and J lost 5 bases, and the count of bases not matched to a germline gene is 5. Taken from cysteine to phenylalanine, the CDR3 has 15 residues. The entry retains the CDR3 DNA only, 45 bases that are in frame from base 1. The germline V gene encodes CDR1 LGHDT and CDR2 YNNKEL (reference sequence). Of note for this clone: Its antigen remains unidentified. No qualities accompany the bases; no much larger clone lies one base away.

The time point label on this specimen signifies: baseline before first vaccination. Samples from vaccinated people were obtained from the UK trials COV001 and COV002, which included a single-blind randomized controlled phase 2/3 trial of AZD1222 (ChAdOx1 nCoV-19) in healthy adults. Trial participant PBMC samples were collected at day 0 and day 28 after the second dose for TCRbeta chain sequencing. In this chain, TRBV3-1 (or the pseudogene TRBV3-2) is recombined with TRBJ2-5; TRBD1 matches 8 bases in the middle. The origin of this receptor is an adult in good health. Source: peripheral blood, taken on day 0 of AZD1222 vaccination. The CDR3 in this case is CASSQDGRGQETQYF. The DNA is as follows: TGTGCCAGCAGCCAAGATGGCAGGGGGCAGGAGACCCAGTACTTC.